This T cell receptor beta chain was captured in a study of shared clonotypes between healthy human individuals. On the study more broadly: Serving as donors were a couple of women and a few men, whose ages spanned 18 to 49. Study-level points and caveats: Investigators expected sequencing depth to affect clonotype sharing among donors.

Germline CDR1 and CDR2: LNHDA and SQIVND (reference sequence). The V and J ends lost 6 bases and 2 bases respectively, with 19 bases between them. The CDR3 runs 16 residues. For this clone: What it binds is not known.

Only Caucasian adults living in Nashville, Tennessee served as donors. TCRdb's table, derived via immunoSEQ multiplex PCR, lists solely in-frame clones and lacks some. This sample carries about 1 million clones, roughly 74% of them seen once, and the ten largest clones take 0.5% to 0.6%. Sequenced: memory CD4+ T cells from PBMCs. Subset specified: CD45RA-negative fraction. The V gene is TRBV19, the J gene TRBJ1-2; a possible D gene is TRBD1 (5 bases). The receptor was isolated from a man aged 18 to 29 in good health. Some clones in this sample may be carry-over from other donors' samples. CDR3 nucleotide sequence: TGTGCCAGTAGCTCCGGGGGGGGATCCGGAAACTATGGCTACACCTTC. Its translation is CASSSGGGSGNYGYTF.